This entry is about one TCR beta chain. The data derive from a study of blood T cell repertoires in COVID-19. Seattle-derived patients entered the study during active infection and were followed longitudinally. Germline lookup yields CDR1 MDHEN and CDR2 SYDVKM. The CDR3 runs to 15 residues. The V segment lost 3 bases and the J segment 8 bases; nucleotides outside the gene matches: 6. TCRdb's copy holds only in-frame clones and misses some; the assay was immunoSEQ multiplex PCR. The sample lists some 180,000 clones, more than 75% seen once, with less than 3% in the top ten. The TCR originated in an elderly woman with COVID-19, enrolled during active disease. The genes are TRBV28 and TRBJ2-3; 12 nucleotides align to TRBD2. What was sequenced was peripheral blood. CDR3 nucleotide sequence: TGTGCCAGCAGTTTCCTAGCGGGAGGGCCTTCTACGCAGTATTTT. This codes for CASSFLAGGPSTQYF.